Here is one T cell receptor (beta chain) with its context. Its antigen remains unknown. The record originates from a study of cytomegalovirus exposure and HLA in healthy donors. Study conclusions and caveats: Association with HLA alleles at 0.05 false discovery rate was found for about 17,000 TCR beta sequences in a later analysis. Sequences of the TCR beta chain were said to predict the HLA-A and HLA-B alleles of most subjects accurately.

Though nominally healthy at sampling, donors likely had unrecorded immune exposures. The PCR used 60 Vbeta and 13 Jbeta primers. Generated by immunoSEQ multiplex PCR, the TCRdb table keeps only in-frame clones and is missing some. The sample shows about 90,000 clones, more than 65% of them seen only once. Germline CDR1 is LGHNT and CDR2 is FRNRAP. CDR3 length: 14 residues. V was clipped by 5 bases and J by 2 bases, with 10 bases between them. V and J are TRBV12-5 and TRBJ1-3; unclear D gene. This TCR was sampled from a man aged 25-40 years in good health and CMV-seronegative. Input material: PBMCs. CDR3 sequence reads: CASGPPRAGNTIYF. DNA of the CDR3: TGTGCTAGTGGTCCACCCCGGGCTGGAAACACCATATATTTT.